These T cell receptor beta chains were read from a single sample in a study of blood T cell repertoires in COVID-19. Measured with immunoSEQ multiplex PCR; TCRdb has only the in-frame clones, and not every one. The sample has under 15,000 clones; about 90% are singletons. Sequencing used peripheral blood. The receptor set was obtained from a human donor with active COVID-19. The donor label of this sample is uncertain. The CDR3 runs from the conserved cysteine through the conserved F or W. The D gene is left open where the match is weak. Size tells how often a clone was seen (once, few, many) or the class of an expanded clone, and some rows leave it out.

j_gene	d_gene	v_gene	abundance	CDR3aa	CDR3nt
TRBJ2-4	-	TRBV12-5	-	CAAGGSKNIQYF	TGTGCCGCAGGAGGGTCCAAAAACATTCAGTACTTC
TRBJ2-7	-	TRBV10-3	-	CAISEDRYGQYF	TGTGCCATCAGTGAGGACAGGTACGGGCAGTACTTC
TRBJ2-3	TRBD2	TRBV10-3	-	CAISDWLAGGADTQYF	TGTGCCATCAGTGACTGGCTAGCGGGGGGCGCAGATACGCAGTATTTT
TRBJ2-6	-	TRBV30	-	CAWSGTPGHLIQSGANVLTF	TGTGCCTGGAGTGGGACCCCGGGACACCTTATACAGTCTGGGGCCAACGTCCTGACTTTC
TRBJ1-5	-	TRBV5-1	-	CASSLSQDQPQHF	TGCGCCAGCAGCCTTTCGCAGGATCAGCCCCAGCATTTT
TRBJ1-6	-	TRBV19	-	CASAGTRNSALHF	TGTGCCAGCGCCGGGACTCGGAATTCAGCCCTCCACTTT
TRBJ2-7	TRBD2	TRBV9	once	CASSRLANSYEQYF	TGTGCCAGCAGCAGACTAGCGAACTCCTACGAGCAGTACTTC
TRBJ2-2	TRBD2	TRBV4-2	-	CASAGLAGTGELTF	TGTGCCAGCGCAGGGCTAGCGGGGACCGGGGAGCTGACCTTT
TRBJ2-1	TRBD2	TRBV5-4	-	CASSLLAGGRDEQFF	TGTGCCAGCAGCTTACTAGCGGGGGGGCGGGATGAGCAGTTCTTC
TRBJ1-1	-	TRBV18	-	CASSPGQNTEAFF	TGTGCCAGCTCACCTGGACAGAACACTGAAGCTTTCTTT
TRBJ2-1	-	TRBV24-1	few	CATSGKSSYNEQFF	TGTGCCACCAGTGGTAAGAGTTCCTACAATGAGCAGTTCTTC
TRBJ1-6	TRBD1	TRBV6-1	-	CASSETGQGYNSPLHF	TGTGCCAGCAGTGAAACAGGACAGGGCTATAATTCACCCCTCCACTTT
TRBJ1-5	TRBD1	TRBV7-9	-	CASSRAWTGSSNQPQHF	TGTGCCAGCAGCAGAGCGTGGACAGGTAGTAGCAATCAGCCCCAGCATTTT
TRBJ1-2	TRBD1	TRBV5-4	-	CASSGRDRGPRSYTF	TGTGCCAGCAGCGGTCGGGACAGGGGACCTAGGAGCTACACCTTC
TRBJ2-3	-	TRBV5-1	-	CASSSPGQITDTQYF	TGCGCCAGCAGCTCGCCGGGACAAATCACAGATACGCAGTATTTT
TRBJ2-1	-	TRBV29-1	-	CSVAPGGNEQFF	TGCAGCGTAGCTCCTGGGGGGAATGAGCAGTTCTTC
TRBJ1-2	-	TRBV19	-	CASSTRGGYTF	TGTGCCAGTAGTACCAGGGGCGGCTACACCTTC
TRBJ1-3	TRBD1	TRBV10-3	few	CAIRDSSGNTIYF	TGTGCCATCCGGGACAGCTCTGGAAACACCATATATTTT
TRBJ2-7	TRBD1	TRBV29-1	-	CSVGRGTGSYEQYF	TGCAGCGTTGGGCGGGGGACAGGGTCCTACGAGCAGTACTTC
TRBJ1-1	TRBD1	TRBV7-3	-	CASSPGTGAEAFF	TGTGCCAGCAGCCCTGGGACAGGGGCTGAAGCTTTCTTT
TRBJ1-3	-	TRBV30	-	CAWSPRRVTGNTIYF	TGTGCCTGGAGTCCCAGACGGGTGACTGGAAACACCATATATTTT
TRBJ2-7	TRBD1	TRBV6-5	-	CASTQGQGAYEQYF	TGTGCCAGCACCCAGGGACAGGGGGCCTACGAGCAGTACTTC
TRBJ1-1	-	TRBV7-9	-	CASSHGNLDTEAFF	TGTGCCAGCAGTCACGGGAATCTAGACACTGAAGCTTTCTTT
TRBJ2-1	-	TRBV9	-	CASSGQDRNEQFF	TGTGCCAGCAGCGGACAGGACAGAAATGAGCAGTTCTTC
TRBJ2-7	-	TRBV7-9	-	CASSSPSYEQYF	TGTGCCAGCAGCTCCCCTTCCTACGAGCAGTACTTC
TRBJ2-5	-	TRBV19	-	CASSTRSHETQYF	TGTGCCAGTAGTACGCGGTCTCACGAGACCCAGTACTTC
TRBJ2-2	TRBD1	TRBV29-1	-	CSVVGQGATGELFF	TGCAGCGTTGTGGGACAGGGGGCCACCGGGGAGCTGTTTTTT
TRBJ1-2	-	TRBV28	-	CASSSTPKGAGRGGYTF	TGTGCCAGCAGTTCCACTCCCAAAGGCGCGGGGCGAGGGGGCTACACCTTC
TRBJ1-2	TRBD1	TRBV7-9	-	CASSLSDRADGYTF	TGTGCCAGCAGCTTATCGGACAGGGCTGATGGCTACACCTTC
TRBJ2-6	-	TRBV5-4	-	CASSLSVPRNTGANVLTF	TGTGCCAGCAGCTTGTCAGTCCCAAGAAACACTGGGGCCAACGTCCTGACTTTC
TRBJ2-7	TRBD2	TRBV7-2	-	CASSLGTSGRRVGAEQYF	TGTGCCAGCAGCTTAGGGACTAGCGGGAGGCGGGTCGGTGCCGAGCAGTACTTC
TRBJ1-1	TRBD1	TRBV24-1	few	CATSATGETEAFF	TGTGCCACCAGTGCTACAGGGGAGACTGAAGCTTTCTTT
TRBJ1-6	TRBD1	TRBV9	-	CASSGTGVSPLHF	TGTGCCAGCAGCGGAACAGGGGTTTCACCCCTCCACTTT
TRBJ2-4	-	TRBV12-5	-	CASGFRGRAKNIQYF	TGTGCTAGTGGTTTTAGAGGAAGAGCCAAAAACATTCAGTACTTC
TRBJ1-5	TRBD1	TRBV19	-	CASSIDRGGSNQPQHF	TGTGCCAGTAGTATTGACAGGGGCGGGAGCAATCAGCCCCAGCATTTT
TRBJ1-2	TRBD1	TRBV19	-	CASSATNRGANYGYTF	TGTGCCAGTAGTGCCACCAACAGGGGCGCCAACTATGGCTACACCTTC
TRBJ1-1	-	TRBV28	-	CASSFVLGGTDPAPEAFF	TGTGCCAGCAGTTTTGTTTTAGGGGGTACCGACCCCGCCCCTGAAGCTTTCTTT
TRBJ1-2	TRBD1	TRBV7-9	-	CASSFSPGQGASGYTF	TGTGCCAGCAGCTTTTCACCGGGACAGGGGGCAAGTGGCTACACCTTC
TRBJ2-1	TRBD1	TRBV23-1	-	CASSQSRTGSNEQFF	TGCGCCAGCAGTCAATCGCGGACAGGGTCCAATGAGCAGTTCTTC
TRBJ1-5	-	TRBV28	-	CASSGPWEKQHF	TGTGCCAGCAGCGGACCCTGGGAGAAGCAGCATTTT
TRBJ2-6	-	TRBV4-2	-	CASSPGSTGAGANVLTF	TGTGCCAGCAGCCCCGGCTCTACGGGTGCTGGGGCCAACGTCCTGACTTTC
TRBJ2-1	TRBD1	TRBV7-9	-	CASSNSGGAGNEQFF	TGTGCCAGCAGCAATTCAGGGGGCGCTGGGAATGAGCAGTTCTTC
TRBJ2-5	-	TRBV18	-	CASSPLRQETQYF	TGTGCCAGCTCCCCCTTGCGGCAAGAGACCCAGTACTTC
TRBJ2-5	-	TRBV3-1/TRBV3-2	-	CASSQGPAAQETQYF	TGTGCCAGCAGCCAAGGTCCGGCGGCCCAAGAGACCCAGTACTTC
TRBJ1-5	-	TRBV7-9	-	CASSPGGDSNQPQHF	TGTGCCAGCAGCCCCGGCGGAGATAGCAATCAGCCCCAGCATTTT
TRBJ1-1	TRBD1	TRBV6-5	-	CAHRGQGPDTEAFF	TGTGCCCATAGGGGACAGGGGCCTGACACTGAAGCTTTCTTT
TRBJ2-3	-	TRBV5-1	-	CASSQRPGDTQYF	TGCGCCAGCAGTCAACGCCCGGGAGATACGCAGTATTTT
TRBJ1-1	-	TRBV27	-	CASSSQGRTEAFF	TGTGCCAGCAGTTCTCAGGGGAGAACTGAAGCTTTCTTT